This T cell receptor beta chain derives from a study of PD-L1 blockade in urothelial cancer. The overall study: Blood gave a median approximately 130,000 T cells. The study's findings and limits: A pretreatment blood TCR clonality that fell below the median predicted better progression-free and overall survival.

Note on this clone: Its target is unknown.

Sample time point: peripheral blood 6 weeks after treatment start. Trimming pared 4 bases from V and 0 bases from J, leaving 9 bases between. The CDR3 extends over 14 amino acids. Germline loops: CDR1 MDHEN, CDR2 SYDVKM. Data came from immunoSEQ multiplex PCR; TCRdb stores just in-frame clones and leaves some out. The table has about 25,000 clones, approximately 86% seen once. This chain joins TRBV28 and TRBJ1-1; the D gene is possibly TRBD1 (6 bases). The TCR originated in a man between 65 and 85 years old with urothelial cancer. Material: PBMCs, obtained around atezolizumab (anti-PD-L1) treatment. CDR3 loop: CASSSGVLNTEAFF. The DNA for the CDR3 is TGTGCCAGCAGTTCAGGGGTTTTGAACACTGAAGCTTTCTTT.